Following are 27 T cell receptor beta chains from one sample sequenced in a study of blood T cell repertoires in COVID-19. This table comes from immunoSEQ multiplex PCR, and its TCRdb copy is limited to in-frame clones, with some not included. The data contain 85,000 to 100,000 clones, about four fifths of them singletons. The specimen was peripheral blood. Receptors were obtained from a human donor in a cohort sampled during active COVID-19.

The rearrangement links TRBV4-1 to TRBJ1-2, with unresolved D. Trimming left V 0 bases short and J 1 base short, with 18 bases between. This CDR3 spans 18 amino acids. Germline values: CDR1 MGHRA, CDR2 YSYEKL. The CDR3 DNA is TGCGCCAGCAGCCAAGATTATGGACTTCCCCCCCTTAACTATGGCTACACCTTC. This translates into CASSQDYGLPPLNYGYTF.

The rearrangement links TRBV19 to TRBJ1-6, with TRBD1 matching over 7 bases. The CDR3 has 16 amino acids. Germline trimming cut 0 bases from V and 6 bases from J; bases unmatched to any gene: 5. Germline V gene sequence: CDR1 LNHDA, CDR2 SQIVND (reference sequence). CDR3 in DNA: TGTGCCAGTAGTATAGACCGGGACAGAGTTAATTCACCCCTCCACTTT. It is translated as CASSIDRDRVNSPLHF. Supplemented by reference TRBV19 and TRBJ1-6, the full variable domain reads DGGITQSPKYLFRKEGQNVTLSCEQNLNHDAMYWYRQDPGQGLRLIYYSQIVNDFQKGDIAEGYSVSREKKESFPLTVTSAQKNPTAFYLCASSIDRDRVNSPLHFGNGTRLTVT.

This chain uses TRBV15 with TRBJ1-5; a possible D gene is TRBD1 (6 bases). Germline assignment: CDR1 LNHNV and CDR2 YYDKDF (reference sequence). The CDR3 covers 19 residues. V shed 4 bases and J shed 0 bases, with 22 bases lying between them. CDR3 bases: TGTGCCACCAGCAACAAGGAGCCAGGGGCGTTTTATAGCAATCAGCCCCAGCATTTT. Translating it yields CATSNKEPGAFYSNQPQHF.

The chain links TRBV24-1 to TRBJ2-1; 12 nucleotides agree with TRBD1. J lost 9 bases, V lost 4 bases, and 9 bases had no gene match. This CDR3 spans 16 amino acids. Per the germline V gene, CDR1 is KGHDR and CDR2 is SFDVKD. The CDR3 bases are TGTGCCACCAGTGAGAGACCGGGACAGGGGGCTAGTGAGCAGTTCTTC. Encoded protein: CATSERPGQGASEQFF.

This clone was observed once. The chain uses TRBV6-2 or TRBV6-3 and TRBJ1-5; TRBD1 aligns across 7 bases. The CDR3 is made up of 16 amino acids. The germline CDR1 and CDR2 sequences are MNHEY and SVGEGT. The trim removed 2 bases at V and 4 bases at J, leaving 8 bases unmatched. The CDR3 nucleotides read TGTGCCAGCAGTTACACCGACAGGGTAGGAAATCAGCCCCAGCATTTT. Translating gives CASSYTDRVGNQPQHF.

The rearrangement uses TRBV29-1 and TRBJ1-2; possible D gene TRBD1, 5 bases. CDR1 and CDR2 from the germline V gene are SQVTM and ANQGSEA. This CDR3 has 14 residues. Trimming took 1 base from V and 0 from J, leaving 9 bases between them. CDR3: CSVEVAGPNYGYTF. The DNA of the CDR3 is TGCAGCGTTGAAGTGGCAGGGCCTAACTATGGCTACACCTTC.

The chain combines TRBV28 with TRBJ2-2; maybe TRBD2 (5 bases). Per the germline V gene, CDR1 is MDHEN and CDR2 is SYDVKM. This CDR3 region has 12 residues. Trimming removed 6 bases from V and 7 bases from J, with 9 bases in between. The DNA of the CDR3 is TGTGCCAGCAGCAATAGCGTCGGGGAGCTGTTTTTT. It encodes CASSNSVGELFF. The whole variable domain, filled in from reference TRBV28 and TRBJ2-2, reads DVKVTQSSRYLVKRTGEKVFLECVQDMDHENMFWYRQDPGLGLRLIYFSYDVKMKEKGDIPEGYSVSREKKERFSLILESASTNQTSMYLCASSNSVGELFFGEGSRLTVL.

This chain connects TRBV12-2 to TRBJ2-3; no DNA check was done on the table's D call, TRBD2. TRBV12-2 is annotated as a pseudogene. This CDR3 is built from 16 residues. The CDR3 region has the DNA TGTGCAAGTCGCTTAGCGGCTAGCGGGTGCACAGATACGCAGTATTTT. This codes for CASRLAASGCTDTQYF.

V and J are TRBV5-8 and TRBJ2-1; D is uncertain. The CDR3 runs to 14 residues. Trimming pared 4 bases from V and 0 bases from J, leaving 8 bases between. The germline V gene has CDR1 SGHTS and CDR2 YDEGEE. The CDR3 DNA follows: TGTGCCAGCAGCGCCTGGAGCTCCTACAATGAGCAGTTCTTC. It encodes CASSAWSSYNEQFF. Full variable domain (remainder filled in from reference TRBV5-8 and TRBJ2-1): EAGVTQSPTHLIKTRGQQATLRCSPISGHTSVYWYQQALGLGLQFLLWYDEGEERNRGNFPPRFSGRQFPNYSSELNVNALELEDSALYLCASSAWSSYNEQFFGPGTRLTVL.

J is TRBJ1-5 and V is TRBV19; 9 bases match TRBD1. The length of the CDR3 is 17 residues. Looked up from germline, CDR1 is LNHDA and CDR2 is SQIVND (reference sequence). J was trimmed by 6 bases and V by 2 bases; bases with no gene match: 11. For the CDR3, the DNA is TGTGCCAGTAGTATAATTTCGACAGGGGACAGGGTTCAGCCCCAGCATTTT. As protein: CASSIISTGDRVQPQHF.

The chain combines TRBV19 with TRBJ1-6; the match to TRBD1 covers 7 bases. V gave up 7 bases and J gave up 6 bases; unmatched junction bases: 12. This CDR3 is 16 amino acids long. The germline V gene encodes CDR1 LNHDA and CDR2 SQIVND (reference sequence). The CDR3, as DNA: TGTGCCAGTAACCCGAACACAGGGGTGGGTAATTCACCCCTCCACTTT. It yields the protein CASNPNTGVGNSPLHF.

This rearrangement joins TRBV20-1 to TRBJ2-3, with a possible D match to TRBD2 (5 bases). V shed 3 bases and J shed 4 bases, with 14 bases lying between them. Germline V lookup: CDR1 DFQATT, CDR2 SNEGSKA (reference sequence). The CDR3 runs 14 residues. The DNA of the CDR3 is TGCAGTGCTAGTTTCGGGATAGGGTCAGATACGCAGTATTTT. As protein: CSASFGIGSDTQYF.

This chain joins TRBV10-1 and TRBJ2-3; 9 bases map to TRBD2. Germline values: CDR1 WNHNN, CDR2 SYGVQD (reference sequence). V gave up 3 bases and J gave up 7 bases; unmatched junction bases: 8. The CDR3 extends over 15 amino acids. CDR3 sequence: CASSDVAGASNTQYF. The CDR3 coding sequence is TGCGCCAGCAGTGATGTAGCGGGAGCGTCAAATACGCAGTATTTT.

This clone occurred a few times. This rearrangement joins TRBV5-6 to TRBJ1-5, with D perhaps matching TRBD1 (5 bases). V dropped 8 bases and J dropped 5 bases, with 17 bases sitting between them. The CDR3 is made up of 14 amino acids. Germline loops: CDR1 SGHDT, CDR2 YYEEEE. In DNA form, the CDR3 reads TGTGCCAGTAAATTGCAGGGTGGGCATCAGCCCCAGCATTTT. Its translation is CASKLQGGHQPQHF.

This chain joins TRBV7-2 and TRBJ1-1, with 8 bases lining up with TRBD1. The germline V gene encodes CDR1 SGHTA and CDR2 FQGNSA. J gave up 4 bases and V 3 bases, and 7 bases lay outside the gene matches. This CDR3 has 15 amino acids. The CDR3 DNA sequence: TGTGCCAGCAGCTTGGCTACAGGGGGGTTCACTGAAGCTTTCTTT. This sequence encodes CASSLATGGFTEAFF.

The CDR3 bases are TGTGCCAGCTCACCAGTAGGACAATCCTACGAGCAGTACTTC. Translation gives CASSPVGQSYEQYF. This chain connects TRBV18 to TRBJ2-7, with a tentative D call TRBD1 (5 bases). V dropped 2 bases and J dropped 1 base, with 9 bases sitting between them. Germline CDR1 and CDR2: KGHSH and LQKENI. The CDR3 length is 14 residues.

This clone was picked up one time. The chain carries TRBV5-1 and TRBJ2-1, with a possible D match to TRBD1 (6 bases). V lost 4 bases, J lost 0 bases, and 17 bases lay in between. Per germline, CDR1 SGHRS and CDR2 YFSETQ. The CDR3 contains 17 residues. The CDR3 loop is CASSLNTGTSSYNEQFF. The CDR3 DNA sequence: TGCGCCAGCAGCCTAAATACAGGGACGAGCTCCTACAATGAGCAGTTCTTC.

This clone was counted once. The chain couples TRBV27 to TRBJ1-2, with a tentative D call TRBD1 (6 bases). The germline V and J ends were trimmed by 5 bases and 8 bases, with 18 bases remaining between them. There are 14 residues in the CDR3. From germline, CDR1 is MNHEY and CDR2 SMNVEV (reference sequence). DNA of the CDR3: TGTGCCAGCAGTCTCGCACAGGGCCCCCGGGGCTACACCTTC. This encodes CASSLAQGPRGYTF.

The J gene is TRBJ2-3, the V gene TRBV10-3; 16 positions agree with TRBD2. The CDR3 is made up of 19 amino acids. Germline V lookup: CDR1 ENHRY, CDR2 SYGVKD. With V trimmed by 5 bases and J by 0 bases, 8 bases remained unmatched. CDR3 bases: TGTGCCATCAGTTCGGGACTAGCGGGAGGGGAAGGGAGCACAGATACGCAGTATTTT. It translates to CAISSGLAGGEGSTDTQYF.

The CDR3 DNA follows: TGCGCCAGCAGCTCCGGGACAGGTACCTACGAGCAGTACTTC. It encodes CASSSGTGTYEQYF. The V call is TRBV5-1, the J call TRBJ2-7, with 8 bases matching TRBD1. Germline CDR1 SGHRS, CDR2 YFSETQ. J was trimmed by 2 bases and V by 3 bases; bases with no gene match: 4. This CDR3 spans 14 amino acids.

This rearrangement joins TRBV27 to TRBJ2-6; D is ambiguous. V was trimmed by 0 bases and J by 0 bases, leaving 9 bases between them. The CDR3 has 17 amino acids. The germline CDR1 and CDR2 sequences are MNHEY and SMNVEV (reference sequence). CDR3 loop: CASSLSPPGSGANVLTF. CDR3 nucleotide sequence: TGTGCCAGCAGTTTATCTCCCCCCGGCTCTGGGGCCAACGTCCTGACTTTC.

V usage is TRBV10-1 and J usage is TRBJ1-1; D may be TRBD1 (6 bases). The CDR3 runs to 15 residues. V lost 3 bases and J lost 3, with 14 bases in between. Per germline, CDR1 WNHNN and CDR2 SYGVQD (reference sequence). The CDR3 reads CASSDLDRCYTEAFF. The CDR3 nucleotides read TGCGCCAGCAGTGACTTAGACAGGTGTTACACTGAAGCTTTCTTT.

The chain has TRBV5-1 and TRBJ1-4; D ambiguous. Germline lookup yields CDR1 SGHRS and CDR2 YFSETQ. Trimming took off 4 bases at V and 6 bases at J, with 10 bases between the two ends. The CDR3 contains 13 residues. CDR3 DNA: TGCGCCAGCAGCACCAACGAGGATGAAAAACTGTTTTTT. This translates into CASSTNEDEKLFF.

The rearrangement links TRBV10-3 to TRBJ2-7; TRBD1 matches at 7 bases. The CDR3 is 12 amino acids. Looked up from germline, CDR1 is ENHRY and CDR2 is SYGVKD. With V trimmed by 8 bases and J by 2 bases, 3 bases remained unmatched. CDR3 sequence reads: CAIGTVAYEQYF. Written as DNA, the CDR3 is TGTGCCATCGGGACAGTTGCCTACGAGCAGTACTTC.

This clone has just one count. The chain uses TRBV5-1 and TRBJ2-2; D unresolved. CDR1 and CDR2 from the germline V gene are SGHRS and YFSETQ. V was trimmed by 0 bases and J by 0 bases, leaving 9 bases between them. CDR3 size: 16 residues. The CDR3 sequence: CASSLVADSNTGELFF. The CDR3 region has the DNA TGCGCCAGCAGCTTGGTTGCAGACTCGAACACCGGGGAGCTGTTTTTT.

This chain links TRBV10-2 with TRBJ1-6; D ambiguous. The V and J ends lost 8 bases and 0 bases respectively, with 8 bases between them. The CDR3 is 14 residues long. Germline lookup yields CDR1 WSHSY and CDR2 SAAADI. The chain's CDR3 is CASGSTSYNSPLHF. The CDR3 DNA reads TGCGCCAGCGGGAGTACCTCCTATAATTCACCCCTCCACTTT.

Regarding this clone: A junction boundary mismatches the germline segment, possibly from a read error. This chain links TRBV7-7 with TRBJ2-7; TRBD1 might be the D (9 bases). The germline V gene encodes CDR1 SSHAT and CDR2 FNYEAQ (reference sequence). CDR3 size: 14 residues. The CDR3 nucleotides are TGTGCTAGCAGCTTAGCGGGACAGGGCTACGAGCAGTACTTC. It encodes CASSLAGQGYEQYF.